This T cell receptor (beta chain) is from a study of T cell repertoires in cytomegalovirus infection. Study-wide context: TCR beta signatures that were public indicated CMV infection and matching HLA type.

The CDR3 length is 15 residues. Trimming pared 1 base from V and 9 bases from J, leaving 17 bases between. The germline V gene has CDR1 SGHKS and CDR2 YYEKEE (reference sequence). Points on this clonotype: What it binds is not known.

TCRdb itself ran the reads through MiXCR, one entry per CDR3 protein. The profile covers around 310,000 distinct CDR3 sequences, with 25% to 35% appearing a single time and 20% taken by the ten largest. The receptor comes from a human donor in good health (CMV status not recorded). Some clones in this sample may be carry-over from other donors' samples. This chain uses TRBV5-5 with TRBJ1-5; no firm D call. The sequences come from cultured PBMCs, collected from culture after CMV antigen stimulation. The CDR3 region is CASSLMSEISGPQHF. The DNA for the CDR3 is TGTGCCAGCAGCTTGATGTCGGAAATCTCTGGGCCCCAGCATTTT.